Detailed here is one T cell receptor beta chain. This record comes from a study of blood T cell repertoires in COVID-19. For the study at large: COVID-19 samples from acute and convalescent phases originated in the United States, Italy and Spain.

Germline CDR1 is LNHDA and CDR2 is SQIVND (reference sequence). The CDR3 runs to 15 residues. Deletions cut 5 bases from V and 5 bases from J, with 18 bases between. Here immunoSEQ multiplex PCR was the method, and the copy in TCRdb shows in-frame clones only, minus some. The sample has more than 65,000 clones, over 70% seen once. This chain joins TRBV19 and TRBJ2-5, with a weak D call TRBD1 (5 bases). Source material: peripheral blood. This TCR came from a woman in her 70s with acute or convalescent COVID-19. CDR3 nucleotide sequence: TGTGCCAGTAGTTCCCAGGGTGTGGGTATGGAGACCCAGTACTTC. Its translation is CASSSQGVGMETQYF.